This T cell receptor (beta chain) is drawn from a study of blood T cells in healthy people across ages. A second about 7 to 11 cycle PCR used barcoded and J-beta primers. Sequencing of every sample gave 2.5 million or more CDR3-containing paired-end reads. TCRdb called the 5' RACE reads again in MiXCR, with one record for every CDR3 protein. The sample records hundreds of thousands of distinct CDR3 sequences, around 24% being singletons. The ends lost 1 base at V and 5 bases at J; junction bases unmatched: 8. CDR1 is SGHTS, CDR2 YDEGEE, per germline. The CDR3 is 15 residues long. The same data also went into a second study, on T cells of mothers and their children.

Sequencing was carried out using blood. V gene TRBV5-8 combines with J gene TRBJ2-5; TRBD1 agrees at 7 bases. This receptor was taken from a boy aged 5 to 17 in good health. The CDR3 loop reads CASSLIRQGQETQYF. The CDR3 DNA is TGTGCCAGCAGCTTGATTCGACAGGGCCAGGAGACCCAGTACTTC. The full variable domain, completed using reference TRBV5-8 and TRBJ2-5, is EAGVTQSPTHLIKTRGQQATLRCSPISGHTSVYWYQQALGLGLQFLLWYDEGEERNRGNFPPRFSGRQFPNYSSELNVNALELEDSALYLCASSLIRQGQETQYFGPGTRLLVL.